The present entry profiles one T cell receptor beta chain with its context. This record belongs to a study of T cell responses to AZD1222 COVID-19 vaccine. The length of the CDR3 is 14 residues. The germline V and J ends were trimmed by 1 base and 5 bases, with 11 bases remaining between them. The germline V gene encodes CDR1 SGHAT and CDR2 FQNNGV. Sequencing was performed with immunoSEQ multiplex PCR; in TCRdb, only in-frame clones are kept and a portion is missing. This sample has under 200,000 clones, with about nine tenths found just once. The sequenced sample was peripheral blood, obtained on day 0 of AZD1222 vaccination. The sequence derives from an adult in good health. The gene calls are TRBV11-2 and TRBJ1-1; possibly TRBD1 for D (6 bases). The CDR3 DNA reads TGTGCCAGCAGCTTAGCACAGGGAGGGACTGAAGCTTTCTTT. It codes for CASSLAQGGTEAFF.